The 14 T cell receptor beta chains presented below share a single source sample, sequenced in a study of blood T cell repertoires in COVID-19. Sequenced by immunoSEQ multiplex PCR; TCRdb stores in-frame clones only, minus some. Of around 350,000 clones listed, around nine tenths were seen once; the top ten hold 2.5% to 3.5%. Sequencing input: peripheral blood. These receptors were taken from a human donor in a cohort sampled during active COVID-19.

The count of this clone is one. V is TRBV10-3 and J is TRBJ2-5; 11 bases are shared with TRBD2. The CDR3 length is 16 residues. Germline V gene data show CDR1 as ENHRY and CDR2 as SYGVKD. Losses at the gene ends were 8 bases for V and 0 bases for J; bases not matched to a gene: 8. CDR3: CAISSSGGPHQETQYF. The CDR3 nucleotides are TGTGCCATCTCCTCTAGCGGGGGGCCCCACCAAGAGACCCAGTACTTC.

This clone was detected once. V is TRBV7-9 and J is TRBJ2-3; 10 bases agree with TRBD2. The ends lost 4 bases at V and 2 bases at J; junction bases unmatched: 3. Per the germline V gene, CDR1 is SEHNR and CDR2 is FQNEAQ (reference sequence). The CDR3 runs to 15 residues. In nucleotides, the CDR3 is TGTGCCAGCAGCTCAGGACTAGCGGTCACAGATACGCAGTATTTT. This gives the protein CASSSGLAVTDTQYF.

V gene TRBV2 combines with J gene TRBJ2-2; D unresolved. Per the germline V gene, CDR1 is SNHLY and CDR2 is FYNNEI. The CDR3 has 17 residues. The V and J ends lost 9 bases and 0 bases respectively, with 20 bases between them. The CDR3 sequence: CASKSSRLSANTGELFF. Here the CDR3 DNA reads TGTGCCAGTAAGAGTTCCCGACTCTCCGCGAACACCGGGGAGCTGTTTTTT.

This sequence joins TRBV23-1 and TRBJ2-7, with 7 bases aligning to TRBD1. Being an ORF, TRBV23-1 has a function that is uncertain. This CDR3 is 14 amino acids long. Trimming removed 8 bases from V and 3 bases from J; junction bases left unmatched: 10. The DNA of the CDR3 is TGCGCCAGCGGGTGTCAGGGGGAAGTCTACGAGCAGTACTTC. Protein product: CASGCQGEVYEQYF.

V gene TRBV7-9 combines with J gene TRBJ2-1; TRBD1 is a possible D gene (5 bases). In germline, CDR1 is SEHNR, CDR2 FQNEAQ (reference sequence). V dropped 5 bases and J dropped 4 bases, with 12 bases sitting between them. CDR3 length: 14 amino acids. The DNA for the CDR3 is TGTGCCAGCAGCCCGGACAACAATTACAATGAGCAGTTCTTC. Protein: CASSPDNNYNEQFF.

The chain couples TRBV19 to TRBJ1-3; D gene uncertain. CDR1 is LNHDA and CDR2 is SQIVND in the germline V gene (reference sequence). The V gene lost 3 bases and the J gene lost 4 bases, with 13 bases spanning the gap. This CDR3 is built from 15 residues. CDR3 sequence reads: CASSIGNPPGNTIYF. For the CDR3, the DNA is TGTGCCAGTAGTATTGGCAACCCGCCCGGAAACACCATATATTTT. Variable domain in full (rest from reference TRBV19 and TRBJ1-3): DGGITQSPKYLFRKEGQNVTLSCEQNLNHDAMYWYRQDPGQGLRLIYYSQIVNDFQKGDIAEGYSVSREKKESFPLTVTSAQKNPTAFYLCASSIGNPPGNTIYFGEGSWLTVV.

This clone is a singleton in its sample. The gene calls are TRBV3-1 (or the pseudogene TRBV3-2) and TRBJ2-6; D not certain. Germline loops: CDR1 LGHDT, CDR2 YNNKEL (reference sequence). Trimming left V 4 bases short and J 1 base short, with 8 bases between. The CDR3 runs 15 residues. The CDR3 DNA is TGTGCCAGCAGCCCCCTCAGGTCTGGGGCCAACGTCCTGACTTTC. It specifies CASSPLRSGANVLTF.

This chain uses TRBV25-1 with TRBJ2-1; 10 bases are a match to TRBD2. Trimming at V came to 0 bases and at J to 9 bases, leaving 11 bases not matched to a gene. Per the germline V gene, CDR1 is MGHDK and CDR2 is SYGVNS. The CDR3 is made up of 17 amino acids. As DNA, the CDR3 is TGTGCCAGCAGTGAATATGGTCTAGCGGGAGTTTTAGGTGAGCAGTTCTTC. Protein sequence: CASSEYGLAGVLGEQFF.

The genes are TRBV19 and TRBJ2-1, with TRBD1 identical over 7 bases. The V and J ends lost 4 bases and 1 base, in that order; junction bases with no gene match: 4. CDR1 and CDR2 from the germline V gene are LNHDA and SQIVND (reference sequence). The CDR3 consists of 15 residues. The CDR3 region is CASSSQGVSYNEQFF. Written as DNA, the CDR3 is TGTGCCAGTAGTAGTCAGGGGGTTTCCTACAATGAGCAGTTCTTC.

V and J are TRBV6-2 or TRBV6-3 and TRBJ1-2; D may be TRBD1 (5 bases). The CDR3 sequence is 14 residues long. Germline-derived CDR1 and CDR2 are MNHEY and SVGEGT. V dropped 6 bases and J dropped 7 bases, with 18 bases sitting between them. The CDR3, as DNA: TGTGCCAGCAGCTATGGAGGGGCAGATGTTGGCTACACCTTC. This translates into CASSYGGADVGYTF.

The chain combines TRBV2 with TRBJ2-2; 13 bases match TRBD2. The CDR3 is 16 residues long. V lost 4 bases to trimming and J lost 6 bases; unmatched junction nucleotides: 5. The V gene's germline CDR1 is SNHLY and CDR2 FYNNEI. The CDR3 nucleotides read TGTGCCAGCAGTGTTTGGGGACTAGCGGGGCCCGGGGAGCTGTTTTTT. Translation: CASSVWGLAGPGELFF.

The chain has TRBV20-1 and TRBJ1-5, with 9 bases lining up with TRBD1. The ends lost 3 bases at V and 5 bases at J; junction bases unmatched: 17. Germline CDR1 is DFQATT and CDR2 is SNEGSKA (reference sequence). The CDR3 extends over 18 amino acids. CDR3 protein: CSASGAPGQGFGYQPQHF. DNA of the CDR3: TGCAGTGCTAGTGGGGCTCCGGGACAGGGCTTTGGATATCAGCCCCAGCATTTT.

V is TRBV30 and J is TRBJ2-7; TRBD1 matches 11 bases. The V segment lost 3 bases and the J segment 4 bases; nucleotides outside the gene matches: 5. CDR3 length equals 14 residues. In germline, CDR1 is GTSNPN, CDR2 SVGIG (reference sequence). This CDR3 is CAWSAGTGGYEQYF. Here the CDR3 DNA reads TGTGCCTGGAGCGCCGGGACAGGGGGGTACGAGCAGTACTTC.

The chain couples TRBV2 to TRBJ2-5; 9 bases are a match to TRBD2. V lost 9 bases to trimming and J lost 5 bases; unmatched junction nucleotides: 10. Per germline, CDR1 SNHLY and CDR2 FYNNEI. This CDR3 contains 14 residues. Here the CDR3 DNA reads TGTGCCAGTAACTACCTAGCGGGATGGGAGACCCAGTACTTC. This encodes CASNYLAGWETQYF.